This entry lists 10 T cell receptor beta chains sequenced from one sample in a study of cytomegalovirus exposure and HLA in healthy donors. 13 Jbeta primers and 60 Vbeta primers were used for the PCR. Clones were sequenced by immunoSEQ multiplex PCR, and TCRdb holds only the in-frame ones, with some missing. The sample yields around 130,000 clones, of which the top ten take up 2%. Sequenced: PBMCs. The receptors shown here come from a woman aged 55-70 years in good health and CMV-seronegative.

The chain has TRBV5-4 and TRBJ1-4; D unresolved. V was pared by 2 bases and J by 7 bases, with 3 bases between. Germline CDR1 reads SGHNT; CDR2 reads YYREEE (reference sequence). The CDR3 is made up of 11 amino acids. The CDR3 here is CASSFGEKLFF. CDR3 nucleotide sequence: TGTGCCAGCAGCTTCGGTGAAAAACTGTTTTTT.

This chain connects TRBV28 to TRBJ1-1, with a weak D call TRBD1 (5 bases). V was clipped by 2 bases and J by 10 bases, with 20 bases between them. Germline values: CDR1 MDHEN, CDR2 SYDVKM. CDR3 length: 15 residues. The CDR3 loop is CASSLQPGVSYGAFF. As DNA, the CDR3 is TGTGCCAGCAGTTTACAGCCGGGGGTCAGTTATGGAGCTTTCTTT.

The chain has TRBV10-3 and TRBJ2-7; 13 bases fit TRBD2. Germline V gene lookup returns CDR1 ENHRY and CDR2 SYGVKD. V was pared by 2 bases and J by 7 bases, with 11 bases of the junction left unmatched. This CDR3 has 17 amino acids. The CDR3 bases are TGTGCCATCAGTGAGCCGGAAGGACTAGCGGGGGCTCAAGAGCAGTACTTC. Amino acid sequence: CAISEPEGLAGAQEQYF.

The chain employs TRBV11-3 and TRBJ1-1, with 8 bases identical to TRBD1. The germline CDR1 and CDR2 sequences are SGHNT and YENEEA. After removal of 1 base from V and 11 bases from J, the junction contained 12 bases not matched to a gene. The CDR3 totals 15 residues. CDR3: CASSLASRGPGLAFF. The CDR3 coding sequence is TGTGCCAGCAGCTTAGCGAGCAGGGGGCCCGGTTTGGCTTTCTTT. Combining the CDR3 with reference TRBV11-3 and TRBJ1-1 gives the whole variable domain EAGVVQSPRYKIIEKKQPVAFWCNPISGHNTLYWYLQNLGQGPELLIRYENEEAVDDSQLPKDRFSAERLKGVDSTLKIQPAELGDSAVYLCASSLASRGPGLAFFGQGTRLTVV.

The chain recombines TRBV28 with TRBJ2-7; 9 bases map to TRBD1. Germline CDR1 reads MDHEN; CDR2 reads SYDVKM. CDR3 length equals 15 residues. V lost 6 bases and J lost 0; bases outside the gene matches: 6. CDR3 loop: CASRGRDRVSYEQYF. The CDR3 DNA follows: TGTGCCAGCAGGGGAAGGGACAGGGTCTCCTACGAGCAGTACTTC.

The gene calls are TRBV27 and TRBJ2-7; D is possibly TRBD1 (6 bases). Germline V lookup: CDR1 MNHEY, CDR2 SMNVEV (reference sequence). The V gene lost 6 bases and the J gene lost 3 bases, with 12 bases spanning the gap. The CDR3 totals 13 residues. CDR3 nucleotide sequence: TGTGCCAGCAGCCCCCGAGGGGGCTACGAGCAGTACTTC. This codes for CASSPRGGYEQYF.

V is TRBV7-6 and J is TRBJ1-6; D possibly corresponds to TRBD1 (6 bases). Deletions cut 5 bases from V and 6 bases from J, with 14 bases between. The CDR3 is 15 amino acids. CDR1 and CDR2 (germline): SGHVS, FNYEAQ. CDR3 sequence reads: CASSADRPFNSPLHF. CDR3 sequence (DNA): TGTGCCAGCAGCGCAGACAGGCCTTTTAATTCACCCCTCCACTTT.

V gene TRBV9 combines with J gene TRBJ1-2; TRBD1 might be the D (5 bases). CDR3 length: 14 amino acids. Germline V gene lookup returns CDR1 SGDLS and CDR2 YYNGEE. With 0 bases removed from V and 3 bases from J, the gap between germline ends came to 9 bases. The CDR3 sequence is CASSVATRDYGYTF. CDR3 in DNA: TGTGCCAGCAGCGTAGCTACCAGGGACTATGGCTACACCTTC.

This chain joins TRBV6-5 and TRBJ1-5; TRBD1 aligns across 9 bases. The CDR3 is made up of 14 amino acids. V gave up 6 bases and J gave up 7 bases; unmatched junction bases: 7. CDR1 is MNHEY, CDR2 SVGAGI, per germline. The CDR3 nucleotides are TGTGCCAGCAGCCCAACAGGGGGCGCGCAGCCCCAGCATTTT. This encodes CASSPTGGAQPQHF.

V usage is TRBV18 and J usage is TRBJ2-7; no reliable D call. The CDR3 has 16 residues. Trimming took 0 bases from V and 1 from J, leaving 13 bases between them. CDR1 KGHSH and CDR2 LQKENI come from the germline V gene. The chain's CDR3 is CASSPPNAGFSYEQYF. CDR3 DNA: TGTGCCAGCTCACCACCGAATGCAGGCTTTTCCTACGAGCAGTACTTC. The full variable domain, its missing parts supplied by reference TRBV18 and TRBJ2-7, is NAGVMQNPRHLVRRRGQEARLRCSPMKGHSHVYWYRQLPEEGLKFMVYLQKENIIDESGMPKERFSAEFPKEGPSILRIQQVVRGDSAAYFCASSPPNAGFSYEQYFGPGTRLTVT.